The 19 T cell receptor beta chains below all came from one sample that was sequenced in a study of beta chain features in type 1 diabetes. Their specific antigens are unknown. Since all of the isolated RNA was reverse transcribed, expressed TCRB transcripts were what got sequenced. The repertoire was sequenced with immunoSEQ multiplex PCR; TCRdb's copy has only in-frame clones and lacks some. This sample has approximately 170,000 clones, with approximately 7.8% found just once. Study results and caveats: Patients with Type 1 diabetes showed moderately but significantly shorter TCRB CDR3s in all four CD4+ subsets.

The sequencing input was central memory CD4+ T cells from blood. Source of these receptors: a woman aged 40-49 years with type 1 diabetes.

This clone was recorded a few times. The chain is built from TRBV29-1 and TRBJ1-5; 8 bases match TRBD1. Per germline, CDR1 SQVTM and CDR2 ANQGSEA. The CDR3 runs to 14 residues. The J segment lost 2 bases and the V segment lost 6 bases, leaving 6 bases of the junction unmatched. The CDR3 region is CSVGGQEGNQPQHF. CDR3 DNA: TGCAGCGTCGGGGGACAGGAGGGCAATCAGCCCCAGCATTTT.

This chain joins TRBV14 and TRBJ2-2, with D perhaps matching TRBD1 (6 bases). CDR3 length: 17 residues. The V and J ends lost 1 base and 3 bases respectively, with 15 bases between them. From germline, CDR1 is SGHDN and CDR2 FVKESK. CDR3 sequence (DNA): TGTGCCAGCAGCCAAGGGTACAGGGTCAAGGACACCGGGGAGCTGTTTTTT. This sequence encodes CASSQGYRVKDTGELFF.

This clone has more than one count but fewer than ten. The chain has TRBV2 and TRBJ1-2; D is undetermined. Germline V CDR1 and CDR2: SNHLY, FYNNEI. This CDR3 has 15 residues. The ends were cut back, 0 bases at V and 7 bases at J, with 15 bases in the middle. The CDR3 loop is CASSEAGGRLVGYTF. The DNA of the CDR3 is TGTGCCAGCAGTGAAGCCGGAGGGCGGTTAGTTGGCTACACCTTC.

In its sample, this clone was seen a few times. This chain joins TRBV7-2 and TRBJ1-4; 9 bases map to TRBD1. The CDR3 has 13 amino acids. CDR1 is SGHTA, CDR2 FQGNSA, per germline. Unmatched junction bases numbered 5, after V lost 7 bases and J lost 8 bases. The CDR3 coding sequence is TGTGCCAGCAATGGACAGGGGAAGGAAAAACTGTTTTTT. Amino acid sequence: CASNGQGKEKLFF.

The chain is built from TRBV7-2 and TRBJ1-1; D gene uncertain. Germline V gene lookup returns CDR1 SGHTA and CDR2 FQGNSA. This CDR3 is built from 13 residues. V was trimmed by 3 bases and J by 2 bases, leaving 7 bases between them. CDR3: CASSFIENTEAFF. The CDR3 nucleotides read TGTGCCAGCAGCTTCATAGAAAACACTGAAGCTTTCTTT.

In its sample, this clone was seen many times. The chain employs TRBV6-1 and TRBJ2-3; a weak D match, TRBD1 (5 bases). CDR1 is MNHNS and CDR2 is SASEGT in the germline V gene. Trimming pared 2 bases from V and 1 base from J, leaving 10 bases between. This CDR3 spans 15 amino acids. As DNA, the CDR3 is TGTGCCAGCAGTGAACATCAGGGTGGCACAGATACGCAGTATTTT. Its protein product is CASSEHQGGTDTQYF.

Only a few counts were recorded for this clone. The chain is built from TRBV7-9 and TRBJ1-1; D is perhaps TRBD1 (5 bases). Between the trimmed V and J ends, which lost 0 bases and 6 bases, there was a span of 14 bases. The germline gives CDR1 SEHNR, CDR2 FQNEAQ (reference sequence). The CDR3 spans 15 residues. DNA for the CDR3: TGTGCCAGCAGCTTAGCGGGTGGGGACTTCTCTGAAGCTTTCTTT. This gives the protein CASSLAGGDFSEAFF. Drawing the rest from reference TRBV7-9 and TRBJ1-1, the complete variable domain is DTGVSQNPRHKITKRGQNVTFRCDPISEHNRLYWYRQTLGQGPEFLTYFQNEAQLEKSRLLSDRFSAERPKGSFSTLEIQRTEQGDSAMYLCASSLAGGDFSEAFFGQGTRLTVV.

V gene TRBV5-6 combines with J gene TRBJ2-1; a weak D match, TRBD1 (5 bases). CDR1 SGHDT and CDR2 YYEEEE come from the germline V gene. CDR3 length: 14 residues. The ends were cut back, 4 bases at V and 4 bases at J, with 12 bases in the middle. The CDR3 sequence: CASSPPSGYNEQFF. For the CDR3, the DNA is TGTGCCAGCAGCCCGCCGTCAGGGTACAATGAGCAGTTCTTC.

As concerns this clone: A read error may account for a junction end that differs from germline. J is TRBJ2-2 and V is TRBV30; TRBD2 might be the D (6 bases). The CDR3 has 11 amino acids. Germline CDR1 and CDR2: GTSNPN and SVGIG (reference sequence). The CDR3 sequence: CAWSVGTGGHF. Here the CDR3 DNA reads TGTGCCTGGAGTGTAGGGACTGGCGGGCATTTT.

The J gene is TRBJ2-7, the V gene TRBV9, with TRBD1 as a possible D gene (6 bases). CDR1 and CDR2 from the germline V gene are SGDLS and YYNGEE. The CDR3 spans 15 residues. The germline V and J ends were trimmed by 0 bases and 2 bases, with 12 bases remaining between them. As DNA, the CDR3 is TGTGCCAGCAGCGTAGGACAGGCCATACCCTACGAGCAGTACTTC. Its protein is CASSVGQAIPYEQYF.

This clone was seen a few times. The chain couples TRBV6-1 to TRBJ2-5, with TRBD2 matching 8 bases. Germline values: CDR1 MNHNS, CDR2 SASEGT. The CDR3 runs 13 residues. With V trimmed by 11 bases and J by 5 bases, 10 bases remained unmatched. CDR3 region: CASAGGAWETQYF. CDR3 in DNA: TGTGCCTCCGCCGGGGGGGCATGGGAGACCCAGTACTTC.

This chain connects TRBV2 to TRBJ2-5; TRBD2 might be the D (6 bases). In germline, CDR1 is SNHLY, CDR2 FYNNEI. V lost 2 bases, J lost 2 bases, and 9 bases lay in between. The CDR3 runs to 14 residues. CDR3 sequence: CASSELGLQETQYF. In nucleotides, the CDR3 is TGTGCCAGCAGTGAATTGGGACTTCAAGAGACCCAGTACTTC. Looking up the rest from reference TRBV2 and TRBJ2-5 gives the full variable domain: EPEVTQTPSHQVTQMGQEVILRCVPISNHLYFYWYRQILGQKVEFLVSFYNNEISEKSEIFDDQFSVERPDGSNFTLKIRSTKLEDSAMYFCASSELGLQETQYFGPGTRLLVL.

This clone was counted only a few times. The chain joins TRBV7-9 to TRBJ2-7; D possibly corresponds to TRBD2 (5 bases). In germline, CDR1 is SEHNR, CDR2 FQNEAQ (reference sequence). The V end lost 8 bases, the J end lost 3 bases, and 17 bases lay between the germline ends. The CDR3 extends over 14 amino acids. CDR3 region: CASEGTRVGYEQYF. Written as DNA, the CDR3 is TGTGCCAGCGAGGGTACGCGGGTTGGCTACGAGCAGTACTTC.

This clone was observed many times. The V and J genes are TRBV25-1 and TRBJ1-1, with TRBD1 matching over 10 bases. CDR1 is MGHDK, CDR2 SYGVNS, per germline. The CDR3 length is 15 residues. V trimming: 4 bases; J trimming: 8 bases; junction bases outside the gene matches: 10. CDR3 loop: CASSGDRGSNWEAFF. The DNA of the CDR3 is TGTGCCAGCAGTGGGGACAGGGGCTCGAATTGGGAAGCTTTCTTT.

This clone has just a few counts. The chain combines TRBV7-9 with TRBJ2-5, with 10 bases fitting TRBD2. Germline CDR1 is SEHNR and CDR2 is FQNEAQ (reference sequence). V lost 2 bases to trimming and J lost 1 base; unmatched junction nucleotides: 4. This CDR3 is 16 amino acids long. DNA for the CDR3: TGTGCCAGCAGCTTACGGACTAGCGGCCTCCAAGAGACCCAGTACTTC. As protein: CASSLRTSGLQETQYF.

This clone was counted many times. The gene calls are TRBV7-2 and TRBJ1-2; D unresolved. Germline V gene sequence: CDR1 SGHTA, CDR2 FQGNSA. V was cut by 1 base and J by 7 bases, with 10 bases left in between. This CDR3 has 13 amino acids. CDR3 sequence reads: CASSLEGRVGYTF. The DNA of the CDR3 is TGTGCCAGCAGCTTAGAAGGGAGGGTTGGCTACACCTTC.

This clone has just a few counts. The V and J genes are TRBV19 and TRBJ2-1, with 7 nucleotides matching TRBD2. The germline gives CDR1 LNHDA, CDR2 SQIVND (reference sequence). V trimming: 6 bases; J trimming: 3 bases; junction bases outside the gene matches: 8. This CDR3 has 15 residues. The CDR3 DNA sequence: TGTGCCAGTAGCAGCGCCGGACTAGTCTACAATGAGCAGTTCTTC. As protein: CASSSAGLVYNEQFF.

This clone has only a few counts. The chain is built from TRBV19 and TRBJ2-5, with D maybe TRBD1 (5 bases). Germline lookup yields CDR1 LNHDA and CDR2 SQIVND (reference sequence). CDR3 length: 13 residues. Trimming removed 5 bases at V and 3 bases at J, with 10 bases between. The CDR3 is CASSQQVEETQYF. The DNA of the CDR3 is TGTGCCAGTAGTCAACAGGTTGAAGAGACCCAGTACTTC.

The CDR3 spells CASSLADRVRSPLHF. As DNA, the CDR3 is TGTGCCAGCAGCTTAGCGGACAGGGTGAGGTCACCCCTCCACTTT. This chain links TRBV5-6 with TRBJ1-6; TRBD1 matches at 8 bases. V was pared by 2 bases and J by 10 bases, with 8 bases of the junction left unmatched. Germline V lookup: CDR1 SGHDT, CDR2 YYEEEE. The CDR3 contains 15 residues.